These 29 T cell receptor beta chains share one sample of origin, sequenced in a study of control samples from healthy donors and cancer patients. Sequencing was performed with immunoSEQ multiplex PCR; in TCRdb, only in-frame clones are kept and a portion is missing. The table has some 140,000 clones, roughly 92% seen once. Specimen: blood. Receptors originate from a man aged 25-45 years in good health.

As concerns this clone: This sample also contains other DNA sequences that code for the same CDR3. DNA for the CDR3: TGCAGCGTTGAGCGGGGCAACTCCTACAATGAGCAGTTCTTC. Its protein product is CSVERGNSYNEQFF. This chain connects TRBV29-1 to TRBJ2-1, with D tentatively TRBD2 (6 bases). Germline V lookup: CDR1 SQVTM, CDR2 ANQGSEA. The CDR3 totals 14 residues. V was shortened by 3 bases and J by 0 bases, with 9 bases between the two germline ends.

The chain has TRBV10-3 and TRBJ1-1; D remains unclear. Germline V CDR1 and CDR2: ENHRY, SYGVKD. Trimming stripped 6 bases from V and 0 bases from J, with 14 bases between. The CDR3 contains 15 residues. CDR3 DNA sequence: TGTGCCATCAGCCCAGAAACTTTCATGAACACTGAAGCTTTCTTT. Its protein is CAISPETFMNTEAFF.

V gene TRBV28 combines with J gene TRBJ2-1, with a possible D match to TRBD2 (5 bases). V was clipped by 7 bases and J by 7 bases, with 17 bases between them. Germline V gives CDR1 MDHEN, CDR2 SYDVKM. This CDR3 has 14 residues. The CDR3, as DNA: TGTGCCAGCAACGCCGTAGGGTCGGGGAATGAGCAGTTCTTC. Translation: CASNAVGSGNEQFF.

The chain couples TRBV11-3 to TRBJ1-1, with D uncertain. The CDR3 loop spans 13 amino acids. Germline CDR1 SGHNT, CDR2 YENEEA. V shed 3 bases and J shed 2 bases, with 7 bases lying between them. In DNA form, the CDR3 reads TGTGCCAGCAGCTTTAAGGGTAACACTGAAGCTTTCTTT. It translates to CASSFKGNTEAFF.

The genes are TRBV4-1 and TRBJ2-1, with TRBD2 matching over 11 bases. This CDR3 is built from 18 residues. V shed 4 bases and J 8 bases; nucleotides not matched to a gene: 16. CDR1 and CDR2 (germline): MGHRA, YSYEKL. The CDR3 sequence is CASSLLGAGTSGIDEQFF. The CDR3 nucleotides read TGCGCCAGCAGCCTACTGGGGGCTGGGACTAGCGGAATCGATGAGCAGTTCTTC.

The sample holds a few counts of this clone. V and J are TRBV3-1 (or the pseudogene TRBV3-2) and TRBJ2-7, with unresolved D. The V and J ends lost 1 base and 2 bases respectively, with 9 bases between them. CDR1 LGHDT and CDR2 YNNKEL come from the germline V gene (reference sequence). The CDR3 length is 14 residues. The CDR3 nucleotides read TGTGCCAGCAGCCAAGGGACGGTAACCTACGAGCAGTACTTC. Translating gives CASSQGTVTYEQYF.

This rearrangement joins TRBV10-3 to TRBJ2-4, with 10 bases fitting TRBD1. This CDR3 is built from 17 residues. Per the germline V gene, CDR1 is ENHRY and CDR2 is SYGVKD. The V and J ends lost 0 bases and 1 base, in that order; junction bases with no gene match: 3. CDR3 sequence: CAISESMGQGAKNIQYF. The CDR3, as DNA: TGTGCCATCAGTGAGTCGATGGGACAGGGGGCCAAAAACATTCAGTACTTC.

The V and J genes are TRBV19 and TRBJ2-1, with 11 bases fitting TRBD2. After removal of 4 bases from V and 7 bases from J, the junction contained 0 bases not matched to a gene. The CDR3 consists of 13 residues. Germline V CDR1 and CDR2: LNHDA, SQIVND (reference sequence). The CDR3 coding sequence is TGTGCCAGTAGTAGACTAGCGGGAAATGAGCAGTTCTTC. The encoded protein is CASSRLAGNEQFF. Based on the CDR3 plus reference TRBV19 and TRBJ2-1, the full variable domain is DGGITQSPKYLFRKEGQNVTLSCEQNLNHDAMYWYRQDPGQGLRLIYYSQIVNDFQKGDIAEGYSVSREKKESFPLTVTSAQKNPTAFYLCASSRLAGNEQFFGPGTRLTVL.

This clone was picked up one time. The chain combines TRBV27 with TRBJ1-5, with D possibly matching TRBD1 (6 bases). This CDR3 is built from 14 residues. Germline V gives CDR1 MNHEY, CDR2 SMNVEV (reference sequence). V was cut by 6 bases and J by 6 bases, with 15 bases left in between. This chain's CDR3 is CASSFAGAGQPQHF. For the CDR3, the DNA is TGTGCCAGCAGCTTCGCGGGGGCGGGTCAGCCCCAGCATTTT.

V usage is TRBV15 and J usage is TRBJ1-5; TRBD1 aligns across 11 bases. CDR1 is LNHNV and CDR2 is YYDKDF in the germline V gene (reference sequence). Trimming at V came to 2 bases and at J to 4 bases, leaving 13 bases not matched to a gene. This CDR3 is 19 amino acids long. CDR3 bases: TGTGCCACCAGCAGATCCCTGGGGACAGGGGGGCTCGGGAATCAGCCCCAGCATTTT. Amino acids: CATSRSLGTGGLGNQPQHF.

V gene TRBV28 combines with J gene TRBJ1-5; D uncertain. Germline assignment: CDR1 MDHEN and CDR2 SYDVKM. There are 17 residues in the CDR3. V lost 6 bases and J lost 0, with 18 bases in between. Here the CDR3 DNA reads TGTGCCAGCAGCTTTTTTATACGTGGAAATAGCAATCAGCCCCAGCATTTT. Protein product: CASSFFIRGNSNQPQHF.

The CDR3 protein is CASSPGQGYEKLFF. The CDR3 DNA follows: TGTGCCAGCTCGCCGGGACAGGGGTACGAAAAACTGTTTTTT. This chain uses TRBV18 with TRBJ1-4; 10 nucleotides agree with TRBD1. This CDR3 has 14 residues. Germline V gene sequence: CDR1 KGHSH, CDR2 LQKENI. The V gene end was trimmed by 6 bases and the J gene end by 8 bases; junction bases not matched to a gene: 6.

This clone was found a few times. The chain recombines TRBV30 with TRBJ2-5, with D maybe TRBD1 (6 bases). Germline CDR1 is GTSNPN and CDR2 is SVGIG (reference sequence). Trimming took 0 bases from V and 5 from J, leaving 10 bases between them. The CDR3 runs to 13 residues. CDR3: CAWSVGGPETQYF. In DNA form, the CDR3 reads TGTGCCTGGAGTGTAGGGGGTCCCGAGACCCAGTACTTC.

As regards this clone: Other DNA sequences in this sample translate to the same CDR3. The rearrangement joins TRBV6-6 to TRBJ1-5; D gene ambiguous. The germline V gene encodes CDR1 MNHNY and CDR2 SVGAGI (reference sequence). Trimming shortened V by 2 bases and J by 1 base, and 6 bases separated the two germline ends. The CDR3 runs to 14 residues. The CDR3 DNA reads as TGTGCCAGCAGTTACCCGGGGAGCAATCAGCCCCAGCATTTT. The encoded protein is CASSYPGSNQPQHF.

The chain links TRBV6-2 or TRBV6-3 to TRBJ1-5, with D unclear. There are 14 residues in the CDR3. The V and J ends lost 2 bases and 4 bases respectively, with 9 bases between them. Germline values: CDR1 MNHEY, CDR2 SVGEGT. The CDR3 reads CASSYTEENQPQHF. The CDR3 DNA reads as TGTGCCAGCAGTTACACTGAGGAGAATCAGCCCCAGCATTTT.

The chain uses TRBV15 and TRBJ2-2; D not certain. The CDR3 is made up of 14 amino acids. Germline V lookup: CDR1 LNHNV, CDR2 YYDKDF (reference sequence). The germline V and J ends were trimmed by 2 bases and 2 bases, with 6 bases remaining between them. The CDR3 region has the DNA TGTGCCACCAGCAGACAGGAAAACACCGGGGAGCTGTTTTTT. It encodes CATSRQENTGELFF.

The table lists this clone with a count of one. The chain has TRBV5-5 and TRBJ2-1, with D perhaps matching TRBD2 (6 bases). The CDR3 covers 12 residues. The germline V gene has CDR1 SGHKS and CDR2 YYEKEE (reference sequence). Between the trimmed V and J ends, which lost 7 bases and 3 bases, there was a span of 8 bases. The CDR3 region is CASLGGYNEQFF. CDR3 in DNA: TGTGCCAGCCTGGGGGGCTACAATGAGCAGTTCTTC. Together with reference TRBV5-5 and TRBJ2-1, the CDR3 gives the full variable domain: DAGVTQSPTHLIKTRGQQVTLRCSPISGHKSVSWYQQVLGQGPQFIFQYYEKEERGRGNFPDRFSARQFPNYSSELNVNALLLGDSALYLCASLGGYNEQFFGPGTRLTVL.

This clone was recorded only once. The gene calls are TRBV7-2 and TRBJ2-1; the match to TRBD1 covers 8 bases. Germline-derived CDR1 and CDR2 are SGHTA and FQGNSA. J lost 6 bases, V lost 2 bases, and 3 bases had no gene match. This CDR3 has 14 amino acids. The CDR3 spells CASSLPTGGNEQFF. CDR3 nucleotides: TGTGCCAGCAGCTTACCCACAGGGGGCAATGAGCAGTTCTTC.

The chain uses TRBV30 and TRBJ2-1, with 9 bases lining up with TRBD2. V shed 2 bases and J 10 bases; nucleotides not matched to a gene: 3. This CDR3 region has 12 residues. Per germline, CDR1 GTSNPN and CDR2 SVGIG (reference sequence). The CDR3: CAWSSSGREQFF. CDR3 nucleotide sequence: TGTGCCTGGAGTTCAAGCGGGAGGGAGCAGTTCTTC.

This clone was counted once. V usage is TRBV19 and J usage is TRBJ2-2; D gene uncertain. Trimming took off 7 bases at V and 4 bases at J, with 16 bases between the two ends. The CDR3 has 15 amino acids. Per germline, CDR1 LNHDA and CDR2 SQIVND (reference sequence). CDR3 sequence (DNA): TGTGCCAGTACCAAAAGTCTAGGAACCACCGGGGAGCTGTTTTTT. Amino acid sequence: CASTKSLGTTGELFF.

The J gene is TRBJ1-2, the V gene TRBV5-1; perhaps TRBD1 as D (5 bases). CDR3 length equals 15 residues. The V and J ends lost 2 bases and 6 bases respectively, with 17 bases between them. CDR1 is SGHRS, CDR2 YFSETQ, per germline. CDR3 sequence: CASSFLVPGPHGYTF. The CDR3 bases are TGCGCCAGCAGCTTCCTTGTCCCGGGGCCCCATGGCTACACCTTC.

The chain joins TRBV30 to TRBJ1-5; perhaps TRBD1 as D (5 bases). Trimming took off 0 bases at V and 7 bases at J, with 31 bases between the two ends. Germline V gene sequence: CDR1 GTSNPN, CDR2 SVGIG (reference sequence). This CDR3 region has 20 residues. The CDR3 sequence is CAWSVGLSGVRGNRGQPQHF. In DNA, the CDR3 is TGTGCCTGGAGTGTCGGTCTGTCGGGCGTGAGAGGGAATCGGGGGCAGCCCCAGCATTTT.

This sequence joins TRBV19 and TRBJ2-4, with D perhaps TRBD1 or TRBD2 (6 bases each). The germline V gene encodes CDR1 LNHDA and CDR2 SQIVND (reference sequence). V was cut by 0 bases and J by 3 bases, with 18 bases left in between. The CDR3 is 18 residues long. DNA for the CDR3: TGTGCCAGTAGTATAGAAGGGCCGGGGGCTGGGGGCAAAAACATTCAGTACTTC. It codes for CASSIEGPGAGGKNIQYF.

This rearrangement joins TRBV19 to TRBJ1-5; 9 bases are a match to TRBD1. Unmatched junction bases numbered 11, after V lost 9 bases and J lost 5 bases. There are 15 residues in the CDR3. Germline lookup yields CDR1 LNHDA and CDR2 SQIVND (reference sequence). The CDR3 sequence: CASGTGQGKYQPQHF. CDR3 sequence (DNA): TGTGCCAGCGGAACCGGACAGGGGAAGTATCAGCCCCAGCATTTT.

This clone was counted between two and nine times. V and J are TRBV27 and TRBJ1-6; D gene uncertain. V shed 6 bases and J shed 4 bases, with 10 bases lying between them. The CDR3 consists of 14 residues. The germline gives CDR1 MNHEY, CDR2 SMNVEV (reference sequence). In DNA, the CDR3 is TGTGCCAGCAGACCGGGCAAATATAATTCACCCCTCCACTTT. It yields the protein CASRPGKYNSPLHF.

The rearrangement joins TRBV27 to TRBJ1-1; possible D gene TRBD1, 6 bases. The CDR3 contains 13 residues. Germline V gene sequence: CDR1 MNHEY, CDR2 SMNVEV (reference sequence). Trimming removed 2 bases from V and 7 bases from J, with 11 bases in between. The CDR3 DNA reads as TGTGCCAGCAGTTTACTTGTACAGGGTGAAGCTTTCTTT. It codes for CASSLLVQGEAFF.

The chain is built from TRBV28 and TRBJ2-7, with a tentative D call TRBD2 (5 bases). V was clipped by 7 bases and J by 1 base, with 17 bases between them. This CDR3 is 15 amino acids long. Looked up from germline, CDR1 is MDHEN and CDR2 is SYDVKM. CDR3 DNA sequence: TGTGCCAGCATGAACAGCGGAGGTCGGTCCTACGAGCAGTACTTC. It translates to CASMNSGGRSYEQYF.

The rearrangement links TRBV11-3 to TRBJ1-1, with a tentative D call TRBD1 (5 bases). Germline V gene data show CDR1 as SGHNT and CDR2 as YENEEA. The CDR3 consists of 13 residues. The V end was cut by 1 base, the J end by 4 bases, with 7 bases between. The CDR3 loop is CASSLGGVTEAFF. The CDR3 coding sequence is TGTGCCAGCAGCTTAGGGGGGGTCACTGAAGCTTTCTTT.

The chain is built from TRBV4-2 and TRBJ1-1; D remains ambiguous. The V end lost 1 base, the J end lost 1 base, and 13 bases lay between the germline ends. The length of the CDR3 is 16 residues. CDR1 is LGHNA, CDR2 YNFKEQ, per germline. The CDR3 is CASSQGGLWGNTEAFF. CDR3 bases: TGTGCCAGCAGCCAAGGCGGTCTCTGGGGGAACACTGAAGCTTTCTTT.